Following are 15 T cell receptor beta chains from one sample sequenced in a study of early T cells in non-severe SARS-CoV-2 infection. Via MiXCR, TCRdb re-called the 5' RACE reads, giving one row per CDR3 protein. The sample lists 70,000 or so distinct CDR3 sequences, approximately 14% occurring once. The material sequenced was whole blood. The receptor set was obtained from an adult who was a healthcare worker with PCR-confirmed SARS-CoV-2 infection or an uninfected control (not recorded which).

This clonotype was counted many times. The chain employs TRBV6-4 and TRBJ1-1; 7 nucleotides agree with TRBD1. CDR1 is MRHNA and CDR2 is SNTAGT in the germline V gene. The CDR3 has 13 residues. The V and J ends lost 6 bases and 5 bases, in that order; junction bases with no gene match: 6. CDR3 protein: CASSAGQATEAFF. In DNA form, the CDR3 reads TGTGCCAGCAGCGCTGGACAGGCGACTGAAGCTTTCTTT.

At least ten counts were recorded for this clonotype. CDR3 DNA sequence: TGTGCCAGCACCGTAGCGGGGGGTACGCCCACAGATACGCAGTATTTT. It translates to CASTVAGGTPTDTQYF. The genes are TRBV6-6 and TRBJ2-3, with TRBD2 matching 10 bases. J gave up 2 bases and V 7 bases, and 9 bases lay outside the gene matches. This CDR3 region has 16 residues. From germline, CDR1 is MNHNY and CDR2 SVGAGI (reference sequence).

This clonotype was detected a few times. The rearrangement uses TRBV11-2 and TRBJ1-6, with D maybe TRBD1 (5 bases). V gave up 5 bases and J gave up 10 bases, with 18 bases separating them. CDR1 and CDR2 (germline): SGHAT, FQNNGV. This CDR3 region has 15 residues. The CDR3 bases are TGTGCCAGCAGCCTAATAGGACCCAGGGACTCACCCCTCCACTTT. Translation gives CASSLIGPRDSPLHF.

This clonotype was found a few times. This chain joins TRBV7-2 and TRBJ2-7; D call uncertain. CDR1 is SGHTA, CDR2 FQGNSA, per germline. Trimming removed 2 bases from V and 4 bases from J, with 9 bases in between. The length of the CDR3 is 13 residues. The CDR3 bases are TGTGCCAGCAGCTTATCGCCGATTTACGAGCAGTACTTC. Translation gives CASSLSPIYEQYF.

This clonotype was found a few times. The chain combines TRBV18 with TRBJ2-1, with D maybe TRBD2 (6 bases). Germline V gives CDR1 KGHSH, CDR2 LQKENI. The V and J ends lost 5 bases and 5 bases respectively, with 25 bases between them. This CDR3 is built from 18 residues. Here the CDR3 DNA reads TGTGCCAGCTCAGAGACAATAGCGGCAGAAACGGGGGACAATGAGCAGTTCTTC. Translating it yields CASSETIAAETGDNEQFF.

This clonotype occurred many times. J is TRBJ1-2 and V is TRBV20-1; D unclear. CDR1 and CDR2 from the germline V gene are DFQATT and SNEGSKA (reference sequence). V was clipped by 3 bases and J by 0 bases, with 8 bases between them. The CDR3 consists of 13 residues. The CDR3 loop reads CSASEDPNYGYTF. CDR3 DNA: TGCAGTGCTAGCGAGGACCCTAACTATGGCTACACCTTC.

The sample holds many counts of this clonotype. CDR3: CASSFLDRGDIQYF. The CDR3 DNA is TGTGCCAGCAGTTTCCTGGACCGAGGGGACATTCAGTACTTC. The rearrangement uses TRBV12-3 or TRBV12-4 and TRBJ2-4; either TRBD1 or TRBD2 may fit D (5 bases each). V lost 3 bases and J lost 8, with 14 bases in between. This CDR3 region has 14 residues.

The DNA for the CDR3 is TGTGCCAGCAGCTCCCGACAGGGCTCCCCGAACACTGAAGCTTTCTTT. This gives the protein CASSSRQGSPNTEAFF. J is TRBJ1-1 and V is TRBV7-8; TRBD1 agrees at 7 bases. There are 16 residues in the CDR3. The J segment lost 1 base and the V segment lost 4 bases, leaving 9 bases of the junction unmatched. The germline V gene has CDR1 SGHVS and CDR2 FQNEAQ. Full variable domain (missing parts from reference TRBV7-8 and TRBJ1-1): GAGVSQSPRYKVAKRGQDVALRCDPISGHVSLFWYQQALGQGPEFLTYFQNEAQLDKSGLPSDRFFAERPEGSVSTLKIQRTQQEDSAVYLCASSSRQGSPNTEAFFGQGTRLTVV.

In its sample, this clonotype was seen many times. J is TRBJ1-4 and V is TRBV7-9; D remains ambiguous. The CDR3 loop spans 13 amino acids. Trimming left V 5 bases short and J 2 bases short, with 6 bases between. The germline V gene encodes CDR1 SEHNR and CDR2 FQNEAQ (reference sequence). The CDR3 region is CASSPRTNEKLFF. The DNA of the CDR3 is TGTGCCAGCAGCCCAAGGACTAATGAAAAACTGTTTTTT. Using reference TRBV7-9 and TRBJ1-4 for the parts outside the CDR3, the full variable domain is DTGVSQNPRHKITKRGQNVTFRCDPISEHNRLYWYRQTLGQGPEFLTYFQNEAQLEKSRLLSDRFSAERPKGSFSTLEIQRTEQGDSAMYLCASSPRTNEKLFFGSGTQLSVL.

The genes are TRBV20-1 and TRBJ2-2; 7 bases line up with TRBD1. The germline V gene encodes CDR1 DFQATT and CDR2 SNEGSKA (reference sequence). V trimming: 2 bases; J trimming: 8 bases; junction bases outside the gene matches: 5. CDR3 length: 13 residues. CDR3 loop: CSARNRGSGELFF. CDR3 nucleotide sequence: TGCAGTGCTAGAAACAGGGGATCAGGGGAGCTGTTTTTT.

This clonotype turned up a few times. The CDR3 DNA sequence: TGTGCCAGCAATTCAGGGGGCGCGAACACTGAAGCTTTCTTT. Translation: CASNSGGANTEAFF. V is TRBV27 and J is TRBJ1-1, with 8 bases fitting TRBD1. Germline loops: CDR1 MNHEY, CDR2 SMNVEV (reference sequence). Losses at the gene ends were 7 bases for V and 1 base for J; bases not matched to a gene: 5. The CDR3 runs to 14 residues.

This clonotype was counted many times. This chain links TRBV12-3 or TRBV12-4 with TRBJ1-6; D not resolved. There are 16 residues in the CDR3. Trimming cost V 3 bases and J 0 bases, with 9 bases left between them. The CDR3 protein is CASSLGSSSYNSPLHF. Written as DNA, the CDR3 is TGTGCCAGCAGTTTGGGTAGTAGCTCCTATAATTCACCCCTCCACTTT.

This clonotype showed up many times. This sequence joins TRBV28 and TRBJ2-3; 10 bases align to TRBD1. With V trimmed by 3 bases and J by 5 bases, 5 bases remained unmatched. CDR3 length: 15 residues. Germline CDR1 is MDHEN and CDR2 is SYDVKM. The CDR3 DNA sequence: TGTGCCAGCAGTTTCCCGGGACAGGGGTTAGATACGCAGTATTTT. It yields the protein CASSFPGQGLDTQYF.

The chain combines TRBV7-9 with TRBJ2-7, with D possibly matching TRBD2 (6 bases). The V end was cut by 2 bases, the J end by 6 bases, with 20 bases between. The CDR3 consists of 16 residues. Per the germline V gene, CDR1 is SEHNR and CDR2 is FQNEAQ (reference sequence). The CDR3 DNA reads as TGTGCCAGCAGCTTAATTACCCCGGGGAAGGGAGGCGAGCAGTACTTC. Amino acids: CASSLITPGKGGEQYF. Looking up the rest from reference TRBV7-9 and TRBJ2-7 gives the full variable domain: DTGVSQNPRHKITKRGQNVTFRCDPISEHNRLYWYRQTLGQGPEFLTYFQNEAQLEKSRLLSDRFSAERPKGSFSTLEIQRTEQGDSAMYLCASSLITPGKGGEQYFGPGTRLTVT.

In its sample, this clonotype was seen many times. The CDR3: CASSLRGLNSPLHF. CDR3 coding DNA: TGTGCCAGCAGCCTCAGGGGATTGAATTCACCCCTCCACTTT. The chain joins TRBV7-2 to TRBJ1-6, with D possibly TRBD1 on 6 matching bases. This CDR3 spans 14 amino acids. Germline V gives CDR1 SGHTA, CDR2 FQGNSA. The V and J ends lost 5 bases and 7 bases respectively, with 12 bases between them.